This T cell receptor beta chain derives from a study of T cell changes during pregnancy in multiple sclerosis (dated by TCRdb to the late 2010s). The study in broad terms: In women with multiple sclerosis, the researchers looked at how the T cell repertoire shifted as pregnancy progressed.

The library was made by the immunoSEQ multiplex PCR assay. TCRdb re-hosts the immuneACCESS table, in-frame sequences only. Its copies lack some clones; in the studies checked, an unresolved V gene accounts for under half of them, and the cause for the rest is not known. Counted in this sample were tens of thousands of clones; roughly 90% of them appeared once. About 4.7% of the sample comes from the top ten. With respect to this clone: The specificity of this receptor is unknown. No base quality values were provided; no much bigger clone lies one nucleotide off.

Measured from the cysteine to the phenylalanine, the CDR3 is 16 residues long. The kept DNA is CDR3 alone, 48 bases in frame from the first base. Based on the germline V gene, the CDR1 and CDR2 sequences are SGHRS and YFSETQ. From V the trimming removes 0 bases and from J it removes 5 bases, while the gene matches leave 8 bases of the junction unaccounted for. This chain is built from TRBV5-1 and TRBJ1-5; 7 bases in the middle match TRBD1. The clonotype originates from a female donor in good health, enrolled as a control in a pregnancy study. The specimen comprised peripheral blood, sampled in the second trimester of pregnancy. The nucleotides are TGCGCCAGCAGCTTGGGTCTAACAGGGGCCGATCAGCCCCAGCATTTT. Its protein reads: CASSLGLTGADQPQHF.